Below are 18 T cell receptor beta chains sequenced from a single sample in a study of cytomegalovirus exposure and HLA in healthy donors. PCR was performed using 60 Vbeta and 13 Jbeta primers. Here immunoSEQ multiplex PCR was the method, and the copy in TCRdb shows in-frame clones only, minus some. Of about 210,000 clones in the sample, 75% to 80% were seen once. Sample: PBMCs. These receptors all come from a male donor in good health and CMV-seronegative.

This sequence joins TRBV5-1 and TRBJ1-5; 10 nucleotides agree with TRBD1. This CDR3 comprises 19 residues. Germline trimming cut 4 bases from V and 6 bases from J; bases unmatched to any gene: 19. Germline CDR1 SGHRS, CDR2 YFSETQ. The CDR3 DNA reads TGCGCCAGCAGCCCCGGATGGGGACAGGGGACCTATGACCGTCAGCCCCAGCATTTT. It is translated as CASSPGWGQGTYDRQPQHF.

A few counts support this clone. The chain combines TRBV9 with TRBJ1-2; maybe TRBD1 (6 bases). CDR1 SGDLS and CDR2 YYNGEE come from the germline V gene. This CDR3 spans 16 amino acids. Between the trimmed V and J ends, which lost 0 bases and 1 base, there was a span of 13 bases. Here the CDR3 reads CASSVGGTRGNYGYTF. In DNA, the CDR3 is TGTGCCAGCAGCGTAGGGGGGACAAGGGGTAACTATGGCTACACCTTC.

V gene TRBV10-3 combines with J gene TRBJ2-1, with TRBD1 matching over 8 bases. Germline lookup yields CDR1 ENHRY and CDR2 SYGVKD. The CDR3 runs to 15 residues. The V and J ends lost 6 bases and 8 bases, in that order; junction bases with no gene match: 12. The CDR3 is CAIRTAGGQGYEQFF. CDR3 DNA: TGTGCCATCAGGACGGCGGGCGGACAGGGTTATGAGCAGTTCTTC.

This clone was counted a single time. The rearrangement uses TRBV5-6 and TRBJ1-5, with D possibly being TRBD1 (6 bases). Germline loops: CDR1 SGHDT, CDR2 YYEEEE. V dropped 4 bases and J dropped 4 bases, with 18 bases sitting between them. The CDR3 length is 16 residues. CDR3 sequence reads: CASSLGAGAQNQPQHF. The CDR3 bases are TGTGCCAGCAGCCTCGGGGCAGGGGCCCAAAATCAGCCCCAGCATTTT.

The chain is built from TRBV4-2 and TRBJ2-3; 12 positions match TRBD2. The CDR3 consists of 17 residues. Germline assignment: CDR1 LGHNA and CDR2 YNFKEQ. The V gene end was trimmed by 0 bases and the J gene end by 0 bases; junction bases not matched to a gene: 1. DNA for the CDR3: TGTGCCAGCAGCCAAGATGGGACTAGCGGGAGCACAGATACGCAGTATTTT. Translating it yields CASSQDGTSGSTDTQYF.

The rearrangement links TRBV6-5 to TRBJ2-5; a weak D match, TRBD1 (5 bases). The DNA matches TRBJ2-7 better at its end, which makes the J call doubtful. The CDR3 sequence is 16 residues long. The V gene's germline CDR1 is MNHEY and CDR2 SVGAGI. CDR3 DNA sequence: TGTGCCAGCAGTTACTCGATTGGGGCAGGGTCCTACGAGCAGTACTTC. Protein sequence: CASSYSIGAGSYEQYF.

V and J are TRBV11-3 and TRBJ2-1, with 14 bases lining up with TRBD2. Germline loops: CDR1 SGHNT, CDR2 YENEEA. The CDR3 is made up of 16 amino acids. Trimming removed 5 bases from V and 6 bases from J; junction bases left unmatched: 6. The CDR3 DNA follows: TGTGCCAGCAGCCCACGCGGACTAGCGGGAGGCAATGAGCAGTTCTTC. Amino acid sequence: CASSPRGLAGGNEQFF.

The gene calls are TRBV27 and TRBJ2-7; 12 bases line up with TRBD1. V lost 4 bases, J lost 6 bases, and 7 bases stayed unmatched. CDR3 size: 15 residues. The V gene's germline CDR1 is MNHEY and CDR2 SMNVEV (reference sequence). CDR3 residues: CASSSYRDRGLEQYF. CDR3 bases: TGTGCCAGCAGTTCGTACCGGGACAGGGGGCTCGAGCAGTACTTC.

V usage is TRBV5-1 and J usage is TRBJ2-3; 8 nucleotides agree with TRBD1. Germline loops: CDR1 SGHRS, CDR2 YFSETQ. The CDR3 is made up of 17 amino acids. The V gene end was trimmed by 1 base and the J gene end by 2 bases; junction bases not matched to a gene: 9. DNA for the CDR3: TGCGCCAGCAGCTTGCCGATGGACAGGGTCCTCACAGATACGCAGTATTTT. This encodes CASSLPMDRVLTDTQYF.

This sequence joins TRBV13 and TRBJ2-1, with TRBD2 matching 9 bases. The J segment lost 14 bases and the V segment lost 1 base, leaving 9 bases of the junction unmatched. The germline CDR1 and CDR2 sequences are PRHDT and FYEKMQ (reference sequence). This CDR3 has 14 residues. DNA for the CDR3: TGTGCCAGCAGCTTAGCAGCTAGCGGGAAACAGGAGTTCTTC. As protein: CASSLAASGKQEFF.

CDR3 loop: CASQHPGQRQGANYGYTF. The DNA for the CDR3 is TGTGCCAGTCAACACCCTGGACAGAGACAGGGAGCTAACTATGGCTACACCTTC. The rearrangement links TRBV7-9 to TRBJ1-2; 7 bases map to TRBD1. This CDR3 is built from 18 residues. V dropped 9 bases and J dropped 0; count of bases not matched to a gene: 19. Germline V CDR1 and CDR2: SEHNR, FQNEAQ (reference sequence).

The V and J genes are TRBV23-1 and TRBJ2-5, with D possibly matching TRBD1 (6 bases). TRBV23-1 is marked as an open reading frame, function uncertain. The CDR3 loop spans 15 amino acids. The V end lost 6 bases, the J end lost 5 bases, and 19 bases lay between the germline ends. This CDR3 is CASSSWGTSEETQYF. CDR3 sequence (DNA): TGCGCCAGCAGCTCCTGGGGGACATCGGAGGAGACCCAGTACTTC.

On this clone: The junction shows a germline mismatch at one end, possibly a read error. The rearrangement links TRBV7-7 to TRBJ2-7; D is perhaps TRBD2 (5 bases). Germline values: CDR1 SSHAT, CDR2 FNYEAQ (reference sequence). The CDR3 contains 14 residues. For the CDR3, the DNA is TGTGCTAGCAGCTTAGGACTCGGGTCAGACGAGCAGTACTTC. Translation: CASSLGLGSDEQYF.

CDR3 amino acids: CASSPPSGQVGYNEQFF. In DNA form, the CDR3 reads TGTGCCAGCTCACCACCGTCGGGACAGGTTGGCTACAATGAGCAGTTCTTC. The chain uses TRBV18 and TRBJ2-1, with TRBD1 matching 8 bases. The length of the CDR3 is 17 residues. Looked up from germline, CDR1 is KGHSH and CDR2 is LQKENI. The V and J ends lost 0 bases and 3 bases, in that order; junction bases with no gene match: 7.

The CDR3 DNA sequence: TGTGCCAGCAGCGCACGACTAGCGGGGCGCTACGAGCAGTACTTC. This translates into CASSARLAGRYEQYF. This rearrangement joins TRBV13 to TRBJ2-7; 11 bases agree with TRBD2. The V segment lost 5 bases and the J segment 3 bases; nucleotides outside the gene matches: 6. The CDR3 has 15 residues. Germline CDR1 and CDR2: PRHDT and FYEKMQ (reference sequence).

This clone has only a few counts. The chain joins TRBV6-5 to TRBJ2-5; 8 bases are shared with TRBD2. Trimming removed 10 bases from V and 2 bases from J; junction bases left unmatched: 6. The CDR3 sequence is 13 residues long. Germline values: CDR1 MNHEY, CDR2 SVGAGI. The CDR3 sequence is CAIPGGGQETQYF. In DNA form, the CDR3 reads TGTGCCATCCCCGGGGGGGGGCAAGAGACCCAGTACTTC.

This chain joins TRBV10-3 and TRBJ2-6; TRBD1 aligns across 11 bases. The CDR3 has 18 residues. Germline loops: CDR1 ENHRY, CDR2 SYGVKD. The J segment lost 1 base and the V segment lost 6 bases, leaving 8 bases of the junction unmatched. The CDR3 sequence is CAISPLGQGASGANVLTF. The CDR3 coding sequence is TGTGCCATCAGCCCGCTCGGACAGGGGGCTTCTGGGGCCAACGTCCTGACTTTC.

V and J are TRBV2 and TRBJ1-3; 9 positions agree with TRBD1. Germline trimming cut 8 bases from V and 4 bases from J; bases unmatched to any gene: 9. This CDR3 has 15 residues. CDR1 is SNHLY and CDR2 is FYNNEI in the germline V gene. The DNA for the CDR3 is TGTGCCAGCCAACCACAGGGGGCGGGAGGAAACACCATATATTTT. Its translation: CASQPQGAGGNTIYF.